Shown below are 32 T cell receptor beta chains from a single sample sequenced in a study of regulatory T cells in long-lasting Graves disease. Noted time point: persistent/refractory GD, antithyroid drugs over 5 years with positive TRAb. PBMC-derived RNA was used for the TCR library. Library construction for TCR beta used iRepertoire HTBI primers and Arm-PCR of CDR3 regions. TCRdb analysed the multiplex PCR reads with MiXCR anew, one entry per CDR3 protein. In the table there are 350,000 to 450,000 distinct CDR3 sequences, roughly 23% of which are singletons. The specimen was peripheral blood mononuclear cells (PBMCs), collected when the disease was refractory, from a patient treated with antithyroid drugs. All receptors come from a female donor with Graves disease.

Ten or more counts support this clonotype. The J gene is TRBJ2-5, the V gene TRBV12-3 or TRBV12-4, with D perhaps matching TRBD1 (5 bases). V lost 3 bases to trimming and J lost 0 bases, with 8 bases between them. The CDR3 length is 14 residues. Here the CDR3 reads CASSFGQDQETQYF. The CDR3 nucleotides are TGTGCCAGCAGTTTTGGACAAGACCAAGAGACCCAGTACTTC.

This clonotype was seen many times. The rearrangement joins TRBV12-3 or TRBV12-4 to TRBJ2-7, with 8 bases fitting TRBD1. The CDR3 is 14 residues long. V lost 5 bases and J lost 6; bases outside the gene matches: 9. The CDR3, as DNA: TGTGCCAGCAGTCTCTCCGGGGACAGGCTCGAGCAGTACTTC. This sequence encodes CASSLSGDRLEQYF.

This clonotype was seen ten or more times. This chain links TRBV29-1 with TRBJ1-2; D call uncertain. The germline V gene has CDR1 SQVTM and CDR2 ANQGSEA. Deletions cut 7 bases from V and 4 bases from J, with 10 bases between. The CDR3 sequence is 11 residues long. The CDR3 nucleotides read TGCAGCGCTGGGTCCGGCTATGGCTACACCTTC. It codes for CSAGSGYGYTF.

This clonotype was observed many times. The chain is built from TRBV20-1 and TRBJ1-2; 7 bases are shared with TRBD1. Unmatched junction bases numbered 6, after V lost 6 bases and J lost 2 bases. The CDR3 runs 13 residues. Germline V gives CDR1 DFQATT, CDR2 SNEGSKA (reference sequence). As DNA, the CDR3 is TGCAGTGCCCAAGGGGGCGGAAACTATGGCTACACCTTC. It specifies CSAQGGGNYGYTF.

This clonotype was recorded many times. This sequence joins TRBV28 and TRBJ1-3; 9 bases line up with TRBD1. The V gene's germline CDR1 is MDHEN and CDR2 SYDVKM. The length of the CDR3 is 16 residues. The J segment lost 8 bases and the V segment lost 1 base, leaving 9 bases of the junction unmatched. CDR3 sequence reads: CASSLFPGQGVDTIYF. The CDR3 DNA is TGTGCCAGCAGTTTATTTCCGGGACAGGGTGTAGACACCATATATTTT.

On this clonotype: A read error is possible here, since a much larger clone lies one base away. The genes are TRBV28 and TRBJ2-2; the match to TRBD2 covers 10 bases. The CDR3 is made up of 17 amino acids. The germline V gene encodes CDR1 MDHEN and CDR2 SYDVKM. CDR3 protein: CASSSSGTSANTGEPFF. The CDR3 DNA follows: TGTGCCAGCAGCTCCTCCGGGACTAGCGCGAACACCGGGGAGCCGTTTTTT.

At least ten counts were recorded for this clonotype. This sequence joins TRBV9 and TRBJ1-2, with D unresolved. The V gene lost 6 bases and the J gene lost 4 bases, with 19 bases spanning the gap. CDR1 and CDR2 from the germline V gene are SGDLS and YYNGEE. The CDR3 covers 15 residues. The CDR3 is CASTNHAGGFYGYTF. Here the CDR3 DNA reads TGTGCCAGCACCAACCACGCCGGTGGGTTCTATGGCTACACCTTC.

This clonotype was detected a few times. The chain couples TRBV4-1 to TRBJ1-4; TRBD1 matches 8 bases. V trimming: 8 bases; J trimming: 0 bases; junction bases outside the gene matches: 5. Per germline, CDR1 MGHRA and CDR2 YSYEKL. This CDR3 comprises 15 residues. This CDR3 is CASGQGQATNEKLFF. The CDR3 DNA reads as TGCGCCAGCGGGCAGGGACAGGCAACTAATGAAAAACTGTTTTTT.

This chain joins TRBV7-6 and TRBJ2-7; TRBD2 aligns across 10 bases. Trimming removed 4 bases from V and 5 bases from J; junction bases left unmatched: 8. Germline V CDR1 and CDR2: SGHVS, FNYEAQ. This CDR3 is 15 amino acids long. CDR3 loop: CASSWGASGRDEQYF. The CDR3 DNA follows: TGTGCCAGCAGCTGGGGGGCTAGCGGGAGAGACGAGCAGTACTTC.

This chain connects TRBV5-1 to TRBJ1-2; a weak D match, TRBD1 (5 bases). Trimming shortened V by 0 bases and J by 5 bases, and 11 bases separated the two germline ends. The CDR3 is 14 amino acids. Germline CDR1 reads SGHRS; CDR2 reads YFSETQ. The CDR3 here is CASSLEGPSYGYTF. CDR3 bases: TGCGCCAGCAGCTTGGAGGGGCCGAGTTATGGCTACACCTTC.

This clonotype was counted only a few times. CDR3 protein: CASSGGTGPGREQYF. The CDR3 DNA follows: TGTGCCAGCAGCGGGGGGACAGGCCCAGGGCGCGAGCAGTACTTC. The chain combines TRBV2 with TRBJ2-7; weak D call: TRBD1 (8 bases). V shed 6 bases and J shed 6 bases, with 21 bases lying between them. The CDR3 is 15 residues long. CDR1 is SNHLY, CDR2 FYNNEI, per germline.

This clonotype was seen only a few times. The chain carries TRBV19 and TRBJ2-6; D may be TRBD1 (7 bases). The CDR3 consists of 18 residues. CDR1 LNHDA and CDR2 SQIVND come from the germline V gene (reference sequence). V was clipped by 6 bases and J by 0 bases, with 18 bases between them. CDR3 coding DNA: TGTGCCAGTAGAGCTCGGCAGGGGGGCTCCTCTGGGGCCAACGTCCTGACTTTC. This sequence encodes CASRARQGGSSGANVLTF.

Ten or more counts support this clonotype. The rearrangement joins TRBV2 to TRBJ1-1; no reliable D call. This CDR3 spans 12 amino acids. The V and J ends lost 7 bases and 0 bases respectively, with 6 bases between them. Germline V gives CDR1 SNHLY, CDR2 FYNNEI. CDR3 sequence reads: CASMRMNTEAFF. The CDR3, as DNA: TGTGCCAGCATGCGGATGAACACTGAAGCTTTCTTT.

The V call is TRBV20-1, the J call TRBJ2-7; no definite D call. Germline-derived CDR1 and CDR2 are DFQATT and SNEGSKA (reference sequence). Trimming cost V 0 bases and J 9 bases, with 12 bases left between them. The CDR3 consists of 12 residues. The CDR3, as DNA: TGCAGTGCTAGAGAAGGCCCATTTGTGCAGTACTTC. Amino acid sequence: CSAREGPFVQYF.

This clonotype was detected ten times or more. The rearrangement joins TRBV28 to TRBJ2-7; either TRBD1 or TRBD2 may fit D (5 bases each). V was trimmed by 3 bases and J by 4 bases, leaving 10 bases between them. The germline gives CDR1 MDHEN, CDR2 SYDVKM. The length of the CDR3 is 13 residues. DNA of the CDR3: TGTGCCAGCAGTTTGGGGGAGCTATACGAGCAGTACTTC. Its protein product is CASSLGELYEQYF. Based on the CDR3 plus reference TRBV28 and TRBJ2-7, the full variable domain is DVKVTQSSRYLVKRTGEKVFLECVQDMDHENMFWYRQDPGLGLRLIYFSYDVKMKEKGDIPEGYSVSREKKERFSLILESASTNQTSMYLCASSLGELYEQYFGPGTRLTVT.

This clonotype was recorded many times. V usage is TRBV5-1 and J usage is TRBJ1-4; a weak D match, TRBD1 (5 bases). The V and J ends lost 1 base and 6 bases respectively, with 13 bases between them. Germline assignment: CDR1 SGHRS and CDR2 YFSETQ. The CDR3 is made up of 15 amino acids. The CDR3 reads CASSLLSPTDEKLFF. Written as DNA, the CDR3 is TGCGCCAGCAGCTTGCTCAGTCCGACAGATGAAAAACTGTTTTTT. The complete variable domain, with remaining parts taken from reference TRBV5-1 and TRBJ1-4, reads KAGVTQTPRYLIKTRGQQVTLSCSPISGHRSVSWYQQTPGQGLQFLFEYFSETQRNKGNFPGRFSGRQFSNSRSEMNVSTLELGDSALYLCASSLLSPTDEKLFFGSGTQLSVL.

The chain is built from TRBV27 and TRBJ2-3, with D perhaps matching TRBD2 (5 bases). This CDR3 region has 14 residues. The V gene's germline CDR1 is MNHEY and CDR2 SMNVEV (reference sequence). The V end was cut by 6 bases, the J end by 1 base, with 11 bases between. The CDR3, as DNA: TGTGCCAGCAGCCGACTATCGGGCACAGATACGCAGTATTTT. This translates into CASSRLSGTDTQYF.

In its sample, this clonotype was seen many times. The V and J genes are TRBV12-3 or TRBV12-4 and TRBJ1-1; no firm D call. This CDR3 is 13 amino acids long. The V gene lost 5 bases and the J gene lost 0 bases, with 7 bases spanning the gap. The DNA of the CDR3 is TGTGCCAGCAGTGTTAGGATGAACACTGAAGCTTTCTTT. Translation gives CASSVRMNTEAFF.

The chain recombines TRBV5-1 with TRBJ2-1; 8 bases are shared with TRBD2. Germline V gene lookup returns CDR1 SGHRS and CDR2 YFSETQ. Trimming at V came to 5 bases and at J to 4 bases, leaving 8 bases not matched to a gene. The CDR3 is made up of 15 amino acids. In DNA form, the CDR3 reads TGCGCCAGCAGAAAAAGCGGGAGTCGGTACAATGAGCAGTTCTTC. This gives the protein CASRKSGSRYNEQFF. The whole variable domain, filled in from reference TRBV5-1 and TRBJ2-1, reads KAGVTQTPRYLIKTRGQQVTLSCSPISGHRSVSWYQQTPGQGLQFLFEYFSETQRNKGNFPGRFSGRQFSNSRSEMNVSTLELGDSALYLCASRKSGSRYNEQFFGPGTRLTVL.

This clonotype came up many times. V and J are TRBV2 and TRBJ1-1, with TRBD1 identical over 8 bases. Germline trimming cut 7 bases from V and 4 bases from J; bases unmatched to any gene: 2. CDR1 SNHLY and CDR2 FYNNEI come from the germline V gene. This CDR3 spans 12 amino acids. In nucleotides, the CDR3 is TGTGCCAGCACCGGGACAGGCACTGAAGCTTTCTTT. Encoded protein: CASTGTGTEAFF.

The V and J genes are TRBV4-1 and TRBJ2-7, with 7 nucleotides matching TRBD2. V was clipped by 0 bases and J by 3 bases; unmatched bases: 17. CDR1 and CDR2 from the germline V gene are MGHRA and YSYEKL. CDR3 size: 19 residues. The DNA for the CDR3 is TGCGCCAGCAGCCAAGATCCGGGCGGGAGAATAGGGACCCTCTACGAGCAGTACTTC. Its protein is CASSQDPGGRIGTLYEQYF.

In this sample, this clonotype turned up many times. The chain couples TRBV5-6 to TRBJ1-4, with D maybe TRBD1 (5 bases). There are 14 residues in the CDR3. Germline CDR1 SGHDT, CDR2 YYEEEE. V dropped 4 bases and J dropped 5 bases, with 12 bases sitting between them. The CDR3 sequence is CASSRQLVNEKLFF. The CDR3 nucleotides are TGTGCCAGCAGCCGACAGTTGGTAAATGAAAAACTGTTTTTT.

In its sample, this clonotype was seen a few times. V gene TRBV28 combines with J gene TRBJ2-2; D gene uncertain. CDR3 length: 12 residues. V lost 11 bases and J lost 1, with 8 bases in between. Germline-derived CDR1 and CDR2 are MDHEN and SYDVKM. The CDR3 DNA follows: TGTGCCCTGAGAGGGAACACCGGGGAGCTGTTTTTT. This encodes CALRGNTGELFF.

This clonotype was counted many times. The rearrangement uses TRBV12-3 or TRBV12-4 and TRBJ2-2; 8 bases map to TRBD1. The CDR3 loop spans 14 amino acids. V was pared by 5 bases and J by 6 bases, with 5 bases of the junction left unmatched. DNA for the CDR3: TGTGCCAGCAGTCAGGGGGCCACGTCCGGGGAGCTGTTTTTT. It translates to CASSQGATSGELFF.

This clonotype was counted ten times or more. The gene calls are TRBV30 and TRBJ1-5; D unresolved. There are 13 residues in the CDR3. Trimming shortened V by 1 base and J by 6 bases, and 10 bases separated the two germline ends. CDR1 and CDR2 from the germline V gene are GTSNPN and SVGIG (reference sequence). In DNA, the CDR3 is TGTGCCTGGAGTGGGAAGGGATCTCAGCCCCAGCATTTT. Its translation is CAWSGKGSQPQHF.

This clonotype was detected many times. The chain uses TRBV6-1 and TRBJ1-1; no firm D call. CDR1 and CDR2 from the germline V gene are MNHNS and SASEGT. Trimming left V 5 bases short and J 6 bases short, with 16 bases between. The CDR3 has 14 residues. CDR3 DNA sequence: TGTGCCAGCAGTCCAGGCCTGGGCGGCGCTGAAGCTTTCTTT. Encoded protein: CASSPGLGGAEAFF.

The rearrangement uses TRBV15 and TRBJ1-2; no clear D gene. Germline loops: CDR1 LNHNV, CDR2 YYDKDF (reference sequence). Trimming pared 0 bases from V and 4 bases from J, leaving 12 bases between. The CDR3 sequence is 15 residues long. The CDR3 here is CATSRDRGEIYGYTF. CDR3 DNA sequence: TGTGCCACCAGCAGAGACCGCGGGGAAATCTATGGCTACACCTTC.

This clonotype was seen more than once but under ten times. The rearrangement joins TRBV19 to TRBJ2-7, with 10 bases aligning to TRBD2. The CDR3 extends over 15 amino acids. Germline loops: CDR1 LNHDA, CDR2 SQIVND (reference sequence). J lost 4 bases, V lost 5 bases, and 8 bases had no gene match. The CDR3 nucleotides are TGTGCCAGTAGTCCAGGACTAGCGGCAACTTACGAGCAGTACTTC. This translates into CASSPGLAATYEQYF.

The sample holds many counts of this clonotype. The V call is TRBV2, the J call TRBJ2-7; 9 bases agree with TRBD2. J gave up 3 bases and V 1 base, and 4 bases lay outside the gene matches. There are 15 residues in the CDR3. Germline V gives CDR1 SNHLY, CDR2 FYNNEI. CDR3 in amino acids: CASSEGSSGSYEQYF. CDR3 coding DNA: TGTGCCAGCAGTGAAGGAAGTAGCGGGAGCTACGAGCAGTACTTC.

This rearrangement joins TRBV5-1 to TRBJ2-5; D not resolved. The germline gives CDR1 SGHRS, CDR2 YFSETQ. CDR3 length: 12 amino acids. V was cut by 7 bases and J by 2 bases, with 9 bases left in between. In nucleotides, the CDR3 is TGCGCCAGCGCTACTCAACAAGAGACCCAGTACTTC. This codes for CASATQQETQYF.

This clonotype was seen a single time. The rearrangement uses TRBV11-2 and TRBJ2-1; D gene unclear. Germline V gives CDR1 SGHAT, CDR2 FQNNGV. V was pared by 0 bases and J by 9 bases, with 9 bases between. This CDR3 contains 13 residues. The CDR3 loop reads CASSLDSLSEQFF. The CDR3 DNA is TGTGCCAGCAGCTTAGACAGCCTTAGTGAGCAGTTCTTC.

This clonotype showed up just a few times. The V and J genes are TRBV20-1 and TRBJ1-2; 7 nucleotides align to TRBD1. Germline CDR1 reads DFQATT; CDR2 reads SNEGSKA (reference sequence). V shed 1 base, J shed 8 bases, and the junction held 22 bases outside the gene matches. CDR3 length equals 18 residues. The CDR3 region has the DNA TGCAGTGCTAGAGCCGCAGGGGGTTTGGGCCTTGGTCTTAGAGGCTACACCTTC. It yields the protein CSARAAGGLGLGLRGYTF.